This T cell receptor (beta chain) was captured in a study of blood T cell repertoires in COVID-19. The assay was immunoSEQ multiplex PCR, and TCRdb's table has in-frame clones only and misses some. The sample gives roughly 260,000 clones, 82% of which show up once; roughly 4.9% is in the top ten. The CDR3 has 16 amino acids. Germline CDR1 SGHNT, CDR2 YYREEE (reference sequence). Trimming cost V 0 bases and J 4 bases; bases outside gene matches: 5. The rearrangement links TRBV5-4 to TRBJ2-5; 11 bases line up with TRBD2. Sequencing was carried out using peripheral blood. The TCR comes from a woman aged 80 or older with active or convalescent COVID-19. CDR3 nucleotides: TGTGCCAGCAGCTTGGATCTAGCGGGAGGTGGAGAGACCCAGTACTTC. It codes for CASSLDLAGGGETQYF.